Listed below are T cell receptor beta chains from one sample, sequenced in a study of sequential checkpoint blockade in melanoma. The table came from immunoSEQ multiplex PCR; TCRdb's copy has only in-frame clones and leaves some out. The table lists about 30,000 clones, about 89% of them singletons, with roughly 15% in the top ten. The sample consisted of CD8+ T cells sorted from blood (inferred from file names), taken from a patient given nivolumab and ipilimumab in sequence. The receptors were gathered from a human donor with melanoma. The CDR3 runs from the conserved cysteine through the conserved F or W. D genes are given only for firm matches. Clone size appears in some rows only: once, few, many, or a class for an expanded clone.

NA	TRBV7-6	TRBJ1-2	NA	TGTGCCAGCAGCTTATCTGGGCAGAACTATGGCTACACCTTC	CASSLSGQNYGYTF
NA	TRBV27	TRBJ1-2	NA	TGTGCCAGCAGTTTTGGCGGCAGGGCCTATGGCTACACCTTC	CASSFGGRAYGYTF
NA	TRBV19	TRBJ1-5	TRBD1	TGTGCCAGTAGTGAGACAGGGCCTCAGCCCCAGCATTTT	CASSETGPQPQHF
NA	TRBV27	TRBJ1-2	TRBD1	TGTGCCAGCAGTTCCCTGACAGGGCCAGCCTATGGCTACACCTTC	CASSSLTGPAYGYTF
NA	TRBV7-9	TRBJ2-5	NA	TGTGCCAGCAGCTTAGCGTCAGGTCTTCGGTCCCAGTACTTC	CASSLASGLRSQYF
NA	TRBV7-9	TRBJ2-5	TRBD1	TGTGCCAGCAGCACGCCAAGCCCTACAGGGGGGTATGAAGAGACCCAGTACTTC	CASSTPSPTGGYEETQYF
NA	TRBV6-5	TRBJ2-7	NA	TGTGCCAGCAGTGCCGGCGCAGGGCACTACGAGCAGTACTTC	CASSAGAGHYEQYF
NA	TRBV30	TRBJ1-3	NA	TGTGCCTGGAGTGCCGGCCCGACAGCCAGCTCTGGAAACACCATATATTTT	CAWSAGPTASSGNTIYF
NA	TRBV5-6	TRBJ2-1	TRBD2	TGTGCCAGCAGCCACGGGACTATAATCTACAATGAGCAGTTCTTC	CASSHGTIIYNEQFF
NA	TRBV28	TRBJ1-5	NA	TGTGCCAGCATGCAGGGAATGGGCTATAGCAATCAGCCCCAGCATTTT	CASMQGMGYSNQPQHF
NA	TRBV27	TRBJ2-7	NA	TGTGCCAGCGGGTGGACAGAGTCCTACGAGCAGTACTTC	CASGWTESYEQYF
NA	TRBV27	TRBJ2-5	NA	TGTGCCAGCAGTTTATCGAGCCTCTGGAGGGGCGCTTGGGAGACCCAGTACTTC	CASSLSSLWRGAWETQYF
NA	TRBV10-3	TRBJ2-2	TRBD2	TGTGCCATCAGCCCGGGGGGGCATGGCACCGGGGAGCTGTTTTTT	CAISPGGHGTGELFF
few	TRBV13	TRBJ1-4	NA	TGTGCCAGCAGCTCCGAGGAGGAACTGTTTTTT	CASSSEEELFF
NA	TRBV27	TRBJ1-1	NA	TGTGCCAGCAGTCCGGTCATGAACACTGAAGCTTTCTTT	CASSPVMNTEAFF
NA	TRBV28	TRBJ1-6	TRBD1	TGTGCCAGCAGTCCAAGGACAGGTGGGGATTCACCCCTCCACTTT	CASSPRTGGDSPLHF
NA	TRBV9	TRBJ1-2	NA	TGTGCCAGCAGCGTAAGTGGCAGTCTTCGATATGGCTACACCTTC	CASSVSGSLRYGYTF
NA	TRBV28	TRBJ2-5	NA	TGTGCCAGCAGTTTAGGAGGGCAAGAGACCCAGTACTTC	CASSLGGQETQYF
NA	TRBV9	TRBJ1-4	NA	TGTGCCAGCAGCGCGAGCGGGGGACGGGGTGAAAAACTGTTTTTT	CASSASGGRGEKLFF
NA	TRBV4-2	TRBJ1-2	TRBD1	TGTGCCAGCAGCCAAGATCGGGGGACAGGAACTCTCAGCGGCTACACCTTC	CASSQDRGTGTLSGYTF
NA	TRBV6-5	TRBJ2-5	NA	TGTGCCAGCAGTTACGAGGGGGGGATTGGTGAGACCCAGTACTTC	CASSYEGGIGETQYF
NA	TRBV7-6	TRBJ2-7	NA	TGTGCCAGCAGCTCAAGGTCCGGACTGGTTTGGGAGCAGTACTTC	CASSSRSGLVWEQYF
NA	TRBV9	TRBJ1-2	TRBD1	TGTGCCAGCAGCCATATAAAGGGGGCCTTGATAGGCTACACCTTC	CASSHIKGALIGYTF
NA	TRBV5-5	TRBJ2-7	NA	TGTGCCAGCAGCCCGCCCTGGACAGCCCACGAGCAGTACTTC	CASSPPWTAHEQYF
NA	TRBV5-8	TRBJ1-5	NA	TGTGCCAGCAGCTCAAACCAGGACAGCCGTTCGAGACCCCAGCATTTT	CASSSNQDSRSRPQHF
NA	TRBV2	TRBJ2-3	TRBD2	TGTGCCAGCACCGGGACTAGCGGGGGGGCCGCAGATACGCAGTATTTT	CASTGTSGGAADTQYF
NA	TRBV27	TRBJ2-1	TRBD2	TGTGCCAGCAGTTTCGGACTAGCGGGACCGCAGTTCTTC	CASSFGLAGPQFF
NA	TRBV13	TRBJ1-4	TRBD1	TGTGCCAGCAGCTTAGCAGGACAGGGGCATAATGAAAAACTGTTTTTT	CASSLAGQGHNEKLFF
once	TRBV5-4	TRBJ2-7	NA	TGTGCCAGCAGGGCTACTAGTGGCGAGCAGTACTTC	CASRATSGEQYF
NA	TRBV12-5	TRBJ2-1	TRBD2	TGTGCTAGTAGTGACCCAGCGGGGGGGGCCGATGAGCAGTTCTTC	CASSDPAGGADEQFF
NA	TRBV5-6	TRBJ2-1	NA	TGTGCCAGCAGGGGGACTTCGTACAATGAGCAGTTCTTC	CASRGTSYNEQFF
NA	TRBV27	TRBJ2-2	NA	TGTGCCAGCATTGCGGGGCCGAACACCGGGGAGCTGTTTTTT	CASIAGPNTGELFF
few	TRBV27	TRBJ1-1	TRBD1	TGTGCCAGCAGTTTACGGCAGGGGGCTTTACTAATGAACACTGAAGCTTTCTTT	CASSLRQGALLMNTEAFF
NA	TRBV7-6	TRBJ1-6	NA	TGTGCCAGCAGCTTAGCGTTAAGGGGGAATAATTCACCCCTCCACTTT	CASSLALRGNNSPLHF
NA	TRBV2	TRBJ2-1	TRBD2	TGTGCCAGCAGTCCTCGGACTAGCGGGAGTTACAATGAGCAGTTCTTC	CASSPRTSGSYNEQFF
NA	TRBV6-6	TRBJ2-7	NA	TGTGCCAGCAGTTTACAGGGGGGGAACGAGCAGTACTTC	CASSLQGGNEQYF
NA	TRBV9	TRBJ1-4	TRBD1	TGTGCCAGCAGCGTAGGTACAGGGGTGCCGGGGGAAAAACTGTTTTTT	CASSVGTGVPGEKLFF
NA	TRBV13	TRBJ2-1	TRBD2	TGTGCCAGCAGCTTCGGACTAGCGGATACCTACAATGAGCAGTTCTTC	CASSFGLADTYNEQFF
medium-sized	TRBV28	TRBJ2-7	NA	TGTGCCAGCAGTTTAGGCAGGGACAAACCCTACGAGCAGTACTTC	CASSLGRDKPYEQYF
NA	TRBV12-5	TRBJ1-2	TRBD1	TGTGCTAGTGGTTTGGTCCTGGACAGGAGATACTACTATGGCTACACCTTC	CASGLVLDRRYYYGYTF
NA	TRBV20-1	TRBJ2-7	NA	TGCAGTGCTCCTTACGCAGGGGTGCAGTACTTC	CSAPYAGVQYF
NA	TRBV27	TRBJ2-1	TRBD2	TGTGCCAGCAGTTTGGTAATAGCGGGTTACAATGAGCAGTTCTTC	CASSLVIAGYNEQFF
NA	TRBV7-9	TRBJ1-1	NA	TGTGCCAGCAGACCCTCCTCCGGGACAAAACTTGAAGCTTTCTTT	CASRPSSGTKLEAFF
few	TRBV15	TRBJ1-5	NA	TGTGCCACCAGCAATCCCGGCGGCCAGCCCCAGCATTTT	CATSNPGGQPQHF
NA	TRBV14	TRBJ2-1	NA	TGTGCCAGCAGCCAAGAGGGGTTAGTACAGGGCCGCAATGAGCAGTTCTTC	CASSQEGLVQGRNEQFF
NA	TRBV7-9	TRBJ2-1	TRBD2	TGTGCCAGCAGCCGGGGACTAGCGGAGCAGTTCTTC	CASSRGLAEQFF
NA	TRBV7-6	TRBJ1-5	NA	TGTGCCAGCAGCTTACTTGCCGGTCAGCCCCAGCATTTT	CASSLLAGQPQHF
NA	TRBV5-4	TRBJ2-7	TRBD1	TGTGCCAGCAGCTTTTCAGGGGGCTCCTACGAGCAGTACTTC	CASSFSGGSYEQYF
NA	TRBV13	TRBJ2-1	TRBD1	TGTGCCAGCAGCCTGGGACAGGGGACCTACAATGAGCAGTTCTTC	CASSLGQGTYNEQFF
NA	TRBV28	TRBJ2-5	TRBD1	TGTGCCAGCAGTTCCAGTCCTTGGGACAGGGGGCAAGAGACCCAGTACTTC	CASSSSPWDRGQETQYF
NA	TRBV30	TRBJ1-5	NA	TGTGCCTGGAGTGTACGGACAGCGGATCAGCCCCAGCATTTT	CAWSVRTADQPQHF